Following are 2 T cell receptor beta chains from one sample sequenced in a study of blood T cell repertoires in COVID-19. Some clones are missing from TCRdb's copy, which holds only in-frame ones; the method was immunoSEQ multiplex PCR. The sample yields 100,000 to 150,000 clones, 78% seen once. The sequenced sample consisted of peripheral blood. The receptor set was obtained from a man aged 70-80 years with acute or convalescent COVID-19.

The rearrangement links TRBV27 to TRBJ2-7; D is possibly TRBD1 (6 bases). Looked up from germline, CDR1 is MNHEY and CDR2 is SMNVEV (reference sequence). Trimming took 5 bases from V and 5 from J, leaving 13 bases between them. The length of the CDR3 is 13 residues. The CDR3 DNA reads as TGTGCCAGCAGTCCTAACCACAGGGACGAGCAGTACTTC. It encodes CASSPNHRDEQYF.

The chain employs TRBV3-1 (or the pseudogene TRBV3-2) and TRBJ2-5, with 7 positions matching TRBD2. After removal of 4 bases from V and 1 base from J, the junction contained 3 bases not matched to a gene. Per germline, CDR1 LGHDT and CDR2 YNNKEL (reference sequence). The CDR3 length is 14 residues. The DNA for the CDR3 is TGTGCCAGCAGCCGCGGGACTATCCAAGAGACCCAGTACTTC. This translates into CASSRGTIQETQYF.